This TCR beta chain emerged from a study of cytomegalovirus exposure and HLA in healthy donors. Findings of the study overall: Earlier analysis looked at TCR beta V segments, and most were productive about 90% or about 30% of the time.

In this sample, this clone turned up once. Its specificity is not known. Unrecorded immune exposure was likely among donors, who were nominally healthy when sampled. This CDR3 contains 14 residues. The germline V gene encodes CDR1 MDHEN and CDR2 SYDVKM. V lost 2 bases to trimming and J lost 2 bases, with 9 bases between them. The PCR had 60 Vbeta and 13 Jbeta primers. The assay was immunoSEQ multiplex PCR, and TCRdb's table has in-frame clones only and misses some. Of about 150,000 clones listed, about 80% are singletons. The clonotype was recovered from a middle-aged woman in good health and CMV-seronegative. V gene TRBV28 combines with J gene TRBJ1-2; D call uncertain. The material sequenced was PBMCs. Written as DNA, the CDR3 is TGTGCCAGCAGTTTAGGGCATCTCAACTATGGCTACACCTTC. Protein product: CASSLGHLNYGYTF.